Listed below are T cell receptor beta chains from one sample, sequenced in a study of cytomegalovirus exposure and HLA in healthy donors. Only in-frame clones appear in the TCRdb table, and some are missing; sequencing was by immunoSEQ multiplex PCR. The repertoire holds around 300,000 clones, with 80% to 90% as singletons. The material sequenced was PBMCs. All receptors come from a woman under 30 in good health and CMV-seronegative. Both conserved end residues are part of each CDR3. The D gene is left open where the match is weak.

cdr3_length: 11
j_call: TRBJ2-2
d_call: NA
v_call: TRBV20-1
cdr3_nt: TGCAGTGCTCCTACTGGTGGGGAGCTGTTTTTT
cdr3_aa: CSAPTGGELFF

cdr3_length: 16
j_call: TRBJ2-3
d_call: TRBD1
v_call: TRBV2
cdr3_nt: TGTGCCAGCAGTGAAGCGCCAGGACAGGGCACAGATACGCAGTATTTT
cdr3_aa: CASSEAPGQGTDTQYF

cdr3_length: 15
j_call: TRBJ1-1
d_call: NA
v_call: TRBV11-2
cdr3_nt: TGTGCCAGCAGCTTAACCCGCCCGGAGAGGACTGAAGCTTTCTTT
cdr3_aa: CASSLTRPERTEAFF

cdr3_length: 17
j_call: TRBJ1-5
d_call: NA
v_call: TRBV10-2
cdr3_nt: TGCGCCAGCGGCCCGAGGGAGGCTGGTCATAGCAATCAGCCCCAGCATTTT
cdr3_aa: CASGPREAGHSNQPQHF

cdr3_length: 15
j_call: TRBJ2-1
d_call: NA
v_call: TRBV25-1
cdr3_nt: TGTGCCAGCAGTGACTTAGACCCGAGAGGGAATGAGCAGTTCTTC
cdr3_aa: CASSDLDPRGNEQFF

cdr3_length: 14
j_call: TRBJ1-2
d_call: NA
v_call: TRBV30
cdr3_nt: TGTGCCTGGAGTGTGGGGGGAGAGGGTTATGGCTACACCTTC
cdr3_aa: CAWSVGGEGYGYTF

cdr3_length: 12
j_call: TRBJ1-1
d_call: NA
v_call: TRBV15
cdr3_nt: TGTGCCACCGGCGGGAAGAACACTGAAGCTTTCTTT
cdr3_aa: CATGGKNTEAFF

cdr3_length: 17
j_call: TRBJ1-5
d_call: TRBD1
v_call: TRBV19
cdr3_nt: TGTGCCAGTAGTATAGAGTCGACAGGGCTTAGCAATCAGCCCCAGCATTTT
cdr3_aa: CASSIESTGLSNQPQHF

cdr3_length: 14
j_call: TRBJ1-1
d_call: NA
v_call: TRBV4-1
cdr3_nt: TGCGCCAGCAGCCAACAGGGAGGAAGGACTGAAGCTTTCTTT
cdr3_aa: CASSQQGGRTEAFF

cdr3_length: 15
j_call: TRBJ2-2
d_call: NA
v_call: TRBV7-9
cdr3_nt: TGTGCCAGCAGCTTAGAAACAGGGATAACCGGGGAGCTGTTTTTT
cdr3_aa: CASSLETGITGELFF